This T cell receptor (beta chain) came from a study of blood T cells in healthy people across ages. Whole-study context: About one barcoded beta molecule was captured per two T cells (by template switching).

Germline V lookup: CDR1 SGHTA, CDR2 FQGNSA. The CDR3 loop spans 12 amino acids. PCR was performed a second time for roughly 7 to 11 cycles using a sample-barcoded 5' primer and a J-beta primer mix. In TCRdb, the 5' RACE reads were re-called with MiXCR into one record per CDR3 protein. The table has 550,000 to 650,000 distinct CDR3 sequences, less than 35% seen once. Worth noting for this clonotype: Its antigen is currently unknown. Just one base apart from a much larger clone, this may be a read error.

General study points: The authors considered diversity estimates from one million T cells to be underestimates. Leaving the PBMCs unsorted stopped any conclusive comparison of naive versus antigen-experienced cells.

Material for sequencing was blood. This TCR was recovered from a woman at least 80 years old in good health. The chain recombines TRBV7-2 with TRBJ1-2, with no clear D. DNA for the CDR3: TGTGCCCGCAGCTTAGAACTGGGTGGCTACACCTTC. Residues: CARSLELGGYTF.